This T cell receptor (beta chain) was recovered during a study of identifying expanded T cells in peripheral blood (dated by TCRdb to about 2019). In the study overall: Technical replicates were generated by sequencing separate aliquots of the same genomic DNA pool, and four replicates were compared pairwise.

The study at large found these results: The authors expected biological variance in healthy repertoires might increase further over much longer intervals such as months to years. Both the number of clones called differentially abundant and the false-positive rate were significantly reduced by the beta-binomial model across all healthy-donor time intervals. For all healthy donors, the variance in clone template counts between roughly two-week samples rose significantly as total template count increased. The binomial model flagged about 1.1 differentially abundant clones between technical replicates but about 16.4 over approximately 2 weeks and around 19 over around four weeks.

With respect to this clone: There is no known antigen for this receptor. No clone much larger than this one lies a single base away; base qualities are absent.

During the collection period, no immune events, such as infections, were documented for the healthy donors. Blood repertoires from healthy donors were used as a training cohort for calibrating time-dependent variance in a beta-binomial model of differential abundance of T-cell clones. The training cohort was composed of around ten healthy donors, 3 female and 7 male. The donors were between roughly 29 and 65 years old, with an average age of approximately 47 years. Whole blood was collected from each healthy donor at three time points spaced two weeks apart and obtained from a commercial supplier. Genomic DNA was extracted from unsorted whole blood for immunosequencing. The immunoSEQ Assay, which relies on bias-controlled multiplex PCR amplification of genomic DNA, was used to profile TCRbeta CDR3 regions. Concerning the study's data processing: To quantify the absolute abundance of each unique TCRbeta CDR3 region, the sequences were collapsed and filtered. Differential abundance was assessed using a binomial (Fisher-equivalent) model and a beta-binomial model in which time-dependent variance fitted from healthy donors was added. Any clone with fewer than 5 combined templates was excluded, and a clone was called differentially abundant if its Benjamini-Hochberg FDR was below 0.01. Using the form v = (b*log(k)+a)^2, the beta-binomial variance was modeled as a function of the total template count across the two samples. TCRdb stores this immuneACCESS table with in-frame sequences only. Part of the clones is absent; in the studies checked, under half of the shortfall reflects unresolved V genes, and no reason is known for the rest. V and J calls and clone size are given by that table; D and trimming were obtained from the DNA. The sample table shows 75,000 to 95,000 clones, and roughly 90% are seen once. The biggest ten clones account for about 7% of the sample.

CDR1 is given as MNHNY and CDR2 as SVGAGI, both from the germline V gene (reference sequence). Its CDR3 holds 15 amino acids, cysteine through phenylalanine. Just CDR3 DNA is preserved here, 45 bases in frame from base 1. V is reduced by 2 bases and J by 1 base, leaving a spacing of 11 bases between them. Here the chain combines TRBV6-6 and TRBJ1-2; TRBD1 is possibly the D segment (5 matching bases). Material for sequencing was blood. The clonotype was recovered from a person aged 18 to 70 in good health. The CDR3 amino acid sequence is: CASSYRGGHNYGYTF. The nucleotides read TGTGCCAGCAGTTACAGGGGCGGCCATAACTATGGCTACACCTTC.